This TCR beta chain is from a study of sequential checkpoint blockade in melanoma. In the study overall: Randomization was 1:1 between first-line nivolumab→ipilimumab and ipilimumab→nivolumab.

Libraries were prepared by immunoSEQ multiplex PCR; TCRdb keeps only in-frame clonotypes and omits some of them. The sample consists of some 20,000 clones, 80% to 85% of them appearing once. With 2 bases removed from V and 0 bases from J, the gap between germline ends came to 9 bases. The germline CDR1 and CDR2 sequences are MDHEN and SYDVKM. The CDR3 consists of 15 residues. Sample treatment: randomized to nivolumab then ipilimumab (arm A) or the reverse (arm B). DNA-damaging chemotherapy had not been given to any patient beforehand. The chain employs TRBV28 and TRBJ2-3; D may be TRBD2 (5 bases). This clonotype originated in a human donor with melanoma. Sequencing used CD8+ T cells sorted from blood (inferred from file names), obtained from a patient given nivolumab and ipilimumab in sequence. The CDR3 nucleotides are TGTGCCAGCAGTTTAACAGCGGATAGCACAGATACGCAGTATTTT. It encodes CASSLTADSTDTQYF.